This entry lists 25 T cell receptor beta chains sequenced from one sample in a study of blood T cell repertoires in COVID-19. The table came from immunoSEQ multiplex PCR; TCRdb's copy has only in-frame clones and leaves some out. This repertoire shows more than 70,000 clones, about four fifths found once; its top ten account for about 24%. The sequenced sample was peripheral blood. These receptors were taken from a human donor in a cohort sampled during active COVID-19.

This clone was detected only a few times. The chain combines TRBV27 with TRBJ1-2, with D possibly TRBD1 on 5 matching bases. Germline values: CDR1 MNHEY, CDR2 SMNVEV (reference sequence). The CDR3 is 13 residues long. V gave up 5 bases and J gave up 4 bases, with 11 bases separating them. The CDR3 DNA reads TGTGCCAGCAGTCGTTGGGGGGTCTATGGCTACACCTTC. This gives the protein CASSRWGVYGYTF.

This clone was seen a few times. V gene TRBV6-4 combines with J gene TRBJ2-1, with 9 bases matching TRBD2. The junction had 0 bases not matched to a gene; V was cut back by 0 bases and J by 3 bases. Germline V gene lookup returns CDR1 MRHNA and CDR2 SNTAGT. The CDR3 runs to 15 residues. CDR3 nucleotide sequence: TGTGCCAGCAGTGACTCTAGCGGGAGCTACAATGAGCAGTTCTTC. Amino acid sequence: CASSDSSGSYNEQFF.

The rearrangement uses TRBV11-2 and TRBJ1-2, with 7 bases aligning to TRBD1. Unmatched junction bases numbered 8, after V lost 3 bases and J lost 7 bases. Germline CDR1 SGHAT, CDR2 FQNNGV. This CDR3 has 14 amino acids. CDR3 coding DNA: TGTGCCAGCAGCTTTTCAGGGGGACCTGGTGGCTACACCTTC. Translated, it gives CASSFSGGPGGYTF.

V gene TRBV7-2 combines with J gene TRBJ2-7; a possible D gene is TRBD1 (6 bases). Per the germline V gene, CDR1 is SGHTA and CDR2 is FQGNSA. The CDR3 contains 14 residues. The V end lost 1 base, the J end lost 3 bases, and 10 bases lay between the germline ends. The CDR3 DNA reads as TGTGCCAGCAGCTTAGGGGGGCGTATCTACGAGCAGTACTTC. Its protein is CASSLGGRIYEQYF.

V usage is TRBV2 and J usage is TRBJ2-7, with 9 positions matching TRBD2. Losses at the gene ends were 7 bases for V and 3 bases for J; bases not matched to a gene: 7. The CDR3 length is 14 residues. Per the germline V gene, CDR1 is SNHLY and CDR2 is FYNNEI. CDR3 DNA: TGTGCCAGCAATATAGCGGGAGCGAGCTACGAGCAGTACTTC. Translation: CASNIAGASYEQYF.

The rearrangement uses TRBV5-3 and TRBJ2-1, with D possibly matching TRBD2 (5 bases). TRBV5-3 is an ORF, and what it does is uncertain. The CDR3 contains 15 residues. V lost 5 bases and J 0 bases, leaving 12 bases between the germline ends. The CDR3 loop is CARRRAPSSYNEQFF. In DNA, the CDR3 is TGTGCCAGAAGGCGGGCGCCGAGCTCCTACAATGAGCAGTTCTTC.

This clone has more than one count but fewer than ten. The chain recombines TRBV19 with TRBJ2-1; D is uncertain. Trimming removed 2 bases at V and 8 bases at J, with 10 bases between. There are 13 residues in the CDR3. Germline-derived CDR1 and CDR2 are LNHDA and SQIVND (reference sequence). The CDR3 coding sequence is TGTGCCAGTAGTATACAGCGCGAAGATGAGCAGTTCTTC. It is translated as CASSIQREDEQFF.

A few counts support this clone. The chain couples TRBV21-1 to TRBJ2-7; the D call TRBD2 from the table was never checked on the DNA. TRBV21-1 is shown as a pseudogene. The CDR3 length is 15 residues. Written as DNA, the CDR3 is TGTGCCAGCAGCACTTCAGAAGGGAGGGCCTACGAGCAGTACTTC. Residues: CASSTSEGRAYEQYF.

Only one count was recorded for this clone. The chain links TRBV12-3 or TRBV12-4 to TRBJ2-1, with D possibly TRBD1 on 5 matching bases. V was shortened by 8 bases and J by 3 bases, with 8 bases between the two germline ends. This CDR3 region has 12 residues. The CDR3 sequence is CASGRGYNEQFF. The DNA of the CDR3 is TGTGCCAGCGGAAGGGGCTACAATGAGCAGTTCTTC.

The chain recombines TRBV4-2 with TRBJ2-7, with 11 bases that match TRBD2. The CDR3 sequence is 16 residues long. V lost 4 bases to trimming and J lost 3 bases; unmatched junction nucleotides: 8. Germline values: CDR1 LGHNA, CDR2 YNFKEQ. The CDR3 here is CASSPTTSGSIYEQYF. The CDR3 DNA reads TGTGCCAGCAGCCCTACCACTAGCGGGAGTATCTACGAGCAGTACTTC.

The chain couples TRBV19 to TRBJ2-7; 8 nucleotides agree with TRBD2. V lost 1 base to trimming and J lost 1 base; unmatched junction nucleotides: 6. In germline, CDR1 is LNHDA, CDR2 SQIVND (reference sequence). This CDR3 is built from 16 residues. CDR3 amino acids: CASSIGGREASYEQYF. CDR3 sequence (DNA): TGTGCCAGTAGTATAGGAGGGCGGGAGGCGTCCTACGAGCAGTACTTC.

This clone has just one count. J is TRBJ2-7 and V is TRBV5-4, with 7 bases identical to TRBD2. The trim removed 1 base at V and 1 base at J, leaving 2 bases unmatched. This CDR3 is built from 14 residues. Germline V gene sequence: CDR1 SGHNT, CDR2 YYREEE (reference sequence). CDR3 nucleotide sequence: TGTGCCAGCAGCTTGCCCGGGAGGTCCTACGAGCAGTACTTC. Protein: CASSLPGRSYEQYF.

The chain carries TRBV5-1 and TRBJ1-1, with 8 bases that match TRBD1. CDR1 is SGHRS and CDR2 is YFSETQ in the germline V gene. With 9 bases clipped from V and 3 bases from J, the junction kept 13 bases outside the gene matches. This CDR3 is 15 amino acids long. The CDR3 nucleotides are TGCGCCACCAAACTCCAGGGGGCAGGGGACACTGAAGCTTTCTTT. It specifies CATKLQGAGDTEAFF.

The chain carries TRBV19 and TRBJ1-2; D not resolved. CDR1 and CDR2 from the germline V gene are LNHDA and SQIVND (reference sequence). V was trimmed by 3 bases and J by 0 bases, leaving 17 bases between them. CDR3 size: 17 residues. CDR3 sequence (DNA): TGTGCCAGTAGTATGGGAGTCAGCCGTCTATCTAACTATGGCTACACCTTC. This encodes CASSMGVSRLSNYGYTF.

The V and J genes are TRBV27 and TRBJ2-7; the D is unclear. The CDR3 has 15 amino acids. Germline-derived CDR1 and CDR2 are MNHEY and SMNVEV (reference sequence). V was pared by 3 bases and J by 2 bases, with 14 bases between. The CDR3 here is CASSFLRWRTYEQYF. The DNA for the CDR3 is TGTGCCAGCAGTTTTCTCCGGTGGAGAACCTACGAGCAGTACTTC.

This chain joins TRBV14 and TRBJ2-5; TRBD1 might be the D (6 bases). The CDR3 is made up of 15 amino acids. Germline CDR1 and CDR2: SGHDN and FVKESK. V was trimmed by 1 base and J by 5 bases, leaving 14 bases between them. In nucleotides, the CDR3 is TGTGCCAGCAGCCAAGCCTTGGGGGCAGCGGAGACCCAGTACTTC. Its protein is CASSQALGAAETQYF. Together with reference TRBV14 and TRBJ2-5, the CDR3 gives the full variable domain: EAGVTQFPSHSVIEKGQTVTLRCDPISGHDNLYWYRRVMGKEIKFLLHFVKESKQDESGMPNNRFLAERTGGTYSTLKVQPAELEDSGVYFCASSQALGAAETQYFGPGTRLLVL.

The count of this clone is one. The chain combines TRBV7-5 with TRBJ2-2; TRBD1 was called by the table and not checked on the DNA. TRBV7-5 is reported as a pseudogene. This CDR3 spans 13 amino acids. Here the CDR3 DNA reads TGTGCCTTCCGTGGGGGCCCTGGAGGGGAGCTGTTTTTT. Translating gives CAFRGGPGGELFF.

This clone was seen once. The gene calls are TRBV19 and TRBJ2-7; 7 bases are shared with TRBD2. The CDR3 length is 15 residues. The V gene end was trimmed by 5 bases and the J gene end by 3 bases; junction bases not matched to a gene: 10. Germline CDR1 LNHDA, CDR2 SQIVND (reference sequence). CDR3 protein: CASSQGRGGDYEQYF. Written as DNA, the CDR3 is TGTGCCAGTAGTCAAGGGAGGGGAGGGGACTACGAGCAGTACTTC. Filled out from reference TRBV19 and TRBJ2-7, the complete variable domain reads DGGITQSPKYLFRKEGQNVTLSCEQNLNHDAMYWYRQDPGQGLRLIYYSQIVNDFQKGDIAEGYSVSREKKESFPLTVTSAQKNPTAFYLCASSQGRGGDYEQYFGPGTRLTVT.

V gene TRBV5-1 combines with J gene TRBJ2-1; 14 nucleotides align to TRBD2. The CDR3 covers 18 residues. J was trimmed by 7 bases and V by 5 bases; bases with no gene match: 14. In germline, CDR1 is SGHRS, CDR2 YFSETQ. CDR3 bases: TGCGCCAGCAGTGAGGGGACTAGCGGGAGTGGGGGTTTAAATGAGCAGTTCTTC. It specifies CASSEGTSGSGGLNEQFF.

The J gene is TRBJ2-6, the V gene TRBV19; 12 positions agree with TRBD1. V was clipped by 7 bases and J by 3 bases; unmatched bases: 7. There are 17 residues in the CDR3. Germline lookup yields CDR1 LNHDA and CDR2 SQIVND (reference sequence). The CDR3 bases are TGTGCCAGTATCGCCGGGACAGGGGGCTTTGGGGCCAACGTCCTGACTTTC. Translating it yields CASIAGTGGFGANVLTF. Using reference TRBV19 and TRBJ2-6 for the parts outside the CDR3, the full variable domain is DGGITQSPKYLFRKEGQNVTLSCEQNLNHDAMYWYRQDPGQGLRLIYYSQIVNDFQKGDIAEGYSVSREKKESFPLTVTSAQKNPTAFYLCASIAGTGGFGANVLTFGAGSRLTVL.

This clone has just one count. The rearrangement uses TRBV7-9 and TRBJ1-2; D may be TRBD1 (6 bases). Germline V CDR1 and CDR2: SEHNR, FQNEAQ (reference sequence). V shed 5 bases and J shed 8 bases, with 15 bases lying between them. The CDR3 runs 13 residues. CDR3 in DNA: TGTGCCAGCAGCCCAATCACAGGGTCAGGCTACACCTTC. It yields the protein CASSPITGSGYTF.

This clone was seen more than once but under ten times. The chain uses TRBV18 and TRBJ2-2, with D perhaps matching TRBD2 (6 bases). Germline V gene sequence: CDR1 KGHSH, CDR2 LQKENI. The CDR3 is 16 amino acids. Trimming took 0 bases from V and 8 from J, leaving 16 bases between them. The CDR3 region has the DNA TGTGCCAGCTCACCACCCGGCACCCCGGAGGGTGGGGAGCTGTTTTTT. This codes for CASSPPGTPEGGELFF.

The chain joins TRBV4-3 to TRBJ2-3; a weak D match, TRBD2 (6 bases). The CDR3 contains 19 residues. Germline V CDR1 and CDR2: LGHNA, YSLEER. Between the trimmed V and J ends, which lost 4 bases and 6 bases, there was a span of 29 bases. DNA for the CDR3: TGCGCCAGCAGCCGATCTGGGGGTGGAGGGCCATTGTTCATGGATACGCAGTATTTT. This codes for CASSRSGGGGPLFMDTQYF.

The rearrangement joins TRBV4-1 to TRBJ2-1, with 7 bases fitting TRBD2. V shed 0 bases, J shed 2 bases, and the junction held 4 bases outside the gene matches. Germline CDR1 MGHRA, CDR2 YSYEKL. The CDR3 covers 16 residues. CDR3 in amino acids: CASSQDPSGTYNEQFF. The DNA of the CDR3 is TGCGCCAGCAGCCAAGATCCTAGCGGTACCTACAATGAGCAGTTCTTC.

V and J are TRBV7-9 and TRBJ2-1; no clear D gene. The CDR3 consists of 15 residues. CDR1 and CDR2 (germline): SEHNR, FQNEAQ (reference sequence). V was cut by 1 base and J by 3 bases, with 10 bases left in between. CDR3: CASSLGGTYYNEQFF. CDR3 in DNA: TGTGCCAGCAGCTTAGGAGGAACCTACTACAATGAGCAGTTCTTC.